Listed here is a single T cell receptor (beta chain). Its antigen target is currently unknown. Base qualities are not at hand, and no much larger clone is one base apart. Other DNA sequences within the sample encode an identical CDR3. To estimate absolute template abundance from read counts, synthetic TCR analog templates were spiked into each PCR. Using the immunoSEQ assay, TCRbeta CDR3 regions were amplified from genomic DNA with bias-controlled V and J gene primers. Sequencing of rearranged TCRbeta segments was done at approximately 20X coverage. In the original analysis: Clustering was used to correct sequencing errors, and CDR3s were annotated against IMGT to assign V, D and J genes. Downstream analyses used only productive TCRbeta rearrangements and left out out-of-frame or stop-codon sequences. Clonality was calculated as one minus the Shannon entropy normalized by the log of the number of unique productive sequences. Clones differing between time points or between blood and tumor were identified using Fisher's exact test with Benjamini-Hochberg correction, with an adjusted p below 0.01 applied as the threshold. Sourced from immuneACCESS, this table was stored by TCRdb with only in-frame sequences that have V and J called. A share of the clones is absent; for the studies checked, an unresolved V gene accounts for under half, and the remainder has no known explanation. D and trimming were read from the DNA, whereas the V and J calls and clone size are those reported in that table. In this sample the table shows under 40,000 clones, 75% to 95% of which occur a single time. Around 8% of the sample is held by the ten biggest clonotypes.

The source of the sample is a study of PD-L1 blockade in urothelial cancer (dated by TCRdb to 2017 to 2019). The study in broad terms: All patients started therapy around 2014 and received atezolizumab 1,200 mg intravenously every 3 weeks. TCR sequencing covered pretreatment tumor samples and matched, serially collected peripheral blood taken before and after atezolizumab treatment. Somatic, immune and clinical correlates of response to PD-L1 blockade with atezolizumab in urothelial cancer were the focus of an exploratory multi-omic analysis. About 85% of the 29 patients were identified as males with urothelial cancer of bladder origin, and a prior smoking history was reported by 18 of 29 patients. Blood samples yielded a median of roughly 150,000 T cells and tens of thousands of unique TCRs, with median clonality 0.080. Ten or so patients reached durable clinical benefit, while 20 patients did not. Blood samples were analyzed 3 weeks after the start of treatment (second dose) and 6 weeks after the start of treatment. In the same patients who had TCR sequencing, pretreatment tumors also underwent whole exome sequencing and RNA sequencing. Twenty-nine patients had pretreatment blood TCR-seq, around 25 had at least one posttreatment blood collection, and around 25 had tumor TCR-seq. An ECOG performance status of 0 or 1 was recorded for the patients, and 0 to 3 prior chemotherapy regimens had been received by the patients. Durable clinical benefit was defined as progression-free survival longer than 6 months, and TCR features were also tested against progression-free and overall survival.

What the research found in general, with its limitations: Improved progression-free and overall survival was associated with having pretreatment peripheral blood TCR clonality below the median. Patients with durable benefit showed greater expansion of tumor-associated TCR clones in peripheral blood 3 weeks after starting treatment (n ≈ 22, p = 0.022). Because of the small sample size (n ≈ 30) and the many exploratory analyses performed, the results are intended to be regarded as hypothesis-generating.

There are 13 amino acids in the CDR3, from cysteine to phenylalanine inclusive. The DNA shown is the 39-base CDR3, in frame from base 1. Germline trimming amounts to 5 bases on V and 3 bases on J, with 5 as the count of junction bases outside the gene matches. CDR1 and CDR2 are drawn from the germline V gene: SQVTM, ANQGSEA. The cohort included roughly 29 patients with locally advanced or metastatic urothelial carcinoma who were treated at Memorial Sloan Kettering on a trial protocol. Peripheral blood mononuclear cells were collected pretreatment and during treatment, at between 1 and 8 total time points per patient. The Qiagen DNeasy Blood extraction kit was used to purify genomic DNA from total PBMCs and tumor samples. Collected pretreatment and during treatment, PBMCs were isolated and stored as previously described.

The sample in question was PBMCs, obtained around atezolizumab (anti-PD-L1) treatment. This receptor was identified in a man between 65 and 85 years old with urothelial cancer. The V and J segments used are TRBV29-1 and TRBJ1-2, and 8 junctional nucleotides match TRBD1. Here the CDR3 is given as CSVRDRWDYGYTF. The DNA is TGCAGCGTTCGGGACAGGTGGGACTATGGCTACACCTTC.